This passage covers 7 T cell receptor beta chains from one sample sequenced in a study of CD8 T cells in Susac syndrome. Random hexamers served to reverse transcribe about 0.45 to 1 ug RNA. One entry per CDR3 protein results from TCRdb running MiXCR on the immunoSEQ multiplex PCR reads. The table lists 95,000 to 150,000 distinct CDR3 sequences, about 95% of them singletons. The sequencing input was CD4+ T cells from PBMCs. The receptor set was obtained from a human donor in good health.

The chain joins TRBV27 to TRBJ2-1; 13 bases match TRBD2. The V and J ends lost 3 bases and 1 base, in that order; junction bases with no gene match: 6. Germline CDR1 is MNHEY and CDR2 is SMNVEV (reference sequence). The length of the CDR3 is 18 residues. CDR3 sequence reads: CASSFRTSGSSSYNEQFF. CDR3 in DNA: TGTGCCAGCAGTTTTAGGACTAGCGGGAGTTCATCCTACAATGAGCAGTTCTTC.

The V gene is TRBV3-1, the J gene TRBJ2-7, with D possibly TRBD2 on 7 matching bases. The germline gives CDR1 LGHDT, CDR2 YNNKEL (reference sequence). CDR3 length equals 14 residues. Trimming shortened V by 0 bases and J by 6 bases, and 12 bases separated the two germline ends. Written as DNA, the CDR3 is TGTGCCAGCAGCCAAGATAGGGCGGGGGCCGAGCAGTACTTC. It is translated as CASSQDRAGAEQYF.

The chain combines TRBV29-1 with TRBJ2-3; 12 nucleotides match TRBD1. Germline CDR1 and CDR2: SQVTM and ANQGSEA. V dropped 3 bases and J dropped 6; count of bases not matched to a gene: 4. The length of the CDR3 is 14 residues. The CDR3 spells CSVEGQGAGDTQYF. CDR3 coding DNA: TGCAGCGTTGAGGGACAGGGGGCTGGGGATACGCAGTATTTT.

In nucleotides, the CDR3 is TGTGCCAGCAGTGAGCAAGCCTACGAGCAGTACTTC. The encoded protein is CASSEQAYEQYF. This sequence joins TRBV2 and TRBJ2-7; D is unclear. V was shortened by 3 bases and J by 2 bases, with 5 bases between the two germline ends. The CDR3 is made up of 12 amino acids. CDR1 is SNHLY and CDR2 is FYNNEI in the germline V gene.

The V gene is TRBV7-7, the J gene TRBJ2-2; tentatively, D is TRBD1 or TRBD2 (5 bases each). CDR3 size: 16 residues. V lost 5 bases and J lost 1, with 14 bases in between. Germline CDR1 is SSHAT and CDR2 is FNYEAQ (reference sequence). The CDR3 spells CASSPTGTENTGELFF. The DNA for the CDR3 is TGTGCCAGCAGCCCCACCGGGACGGAGAACACCGGGGAGCTGTTTTTT. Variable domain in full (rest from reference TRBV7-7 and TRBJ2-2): GAGVSQSPRYKVTKRGQDVTLRCDPISSHATLYWYQQALGQGPEFLTYFNYEAQPDKSGLPSDRFSAERPEGSISTLTIQRTEQRDSAMYRCASSPTGTENTGELFFGEGSRLTVL.

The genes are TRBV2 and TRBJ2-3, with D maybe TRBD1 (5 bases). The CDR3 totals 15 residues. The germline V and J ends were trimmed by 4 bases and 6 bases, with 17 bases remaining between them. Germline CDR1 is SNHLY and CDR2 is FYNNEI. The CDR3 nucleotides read TGTGCCAGCAGTGGGACATCAAGTAGGACGGATACGCAGTATTTT. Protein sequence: CASSGTSSRTDTQYF.

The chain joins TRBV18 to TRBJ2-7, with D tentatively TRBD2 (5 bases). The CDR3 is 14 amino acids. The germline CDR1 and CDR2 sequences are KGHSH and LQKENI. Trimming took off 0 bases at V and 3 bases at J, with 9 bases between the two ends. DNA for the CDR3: TGTGCCAGCTCACCACCGGTAGGGAGCTACGAGCAGTACTTC. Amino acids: CASSPPVGSYEQYF.